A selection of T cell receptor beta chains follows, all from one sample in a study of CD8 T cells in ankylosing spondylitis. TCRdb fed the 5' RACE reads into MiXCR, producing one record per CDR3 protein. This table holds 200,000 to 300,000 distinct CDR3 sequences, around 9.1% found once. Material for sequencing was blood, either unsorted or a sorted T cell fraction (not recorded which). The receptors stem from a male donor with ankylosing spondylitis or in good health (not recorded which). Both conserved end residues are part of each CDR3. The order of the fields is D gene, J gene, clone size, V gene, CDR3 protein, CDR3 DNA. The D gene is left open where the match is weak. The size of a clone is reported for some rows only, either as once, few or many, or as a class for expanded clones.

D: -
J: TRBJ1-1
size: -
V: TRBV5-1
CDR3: CASSLEGRGTEAFF
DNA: TGCGCCAGCAGCTTGGAGGGTCGCGGCACTGAAGCTTTCTTT

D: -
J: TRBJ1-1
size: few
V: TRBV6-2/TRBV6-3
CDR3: CASSQGPWANTEAFF
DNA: TGTGCCAGCAGTCAAGGGCCATGGGCCAACACTGAAGCTTTCTTT

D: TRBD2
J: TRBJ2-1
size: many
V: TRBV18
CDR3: CASSPPRTSVYNEQFF
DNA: TGTGCCAGCTCACCACCCCGGACTAGCGTCTACAATGAGCAGTTCTTC

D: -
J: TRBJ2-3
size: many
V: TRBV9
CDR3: CASSSWGAEADTQYF
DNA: TGTGCCAGCAGCTCCTGGGGGGCGGAAGCAGATACGCAGTATTTT

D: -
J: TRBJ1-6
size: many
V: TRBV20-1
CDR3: CSASAAAAFNSPLHF
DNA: TGCAGTGCTAGTGCAGCAGCAGCCTTTAATTCACCCCTCCACTTT

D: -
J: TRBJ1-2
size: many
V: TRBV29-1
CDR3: CSVGADGYTF
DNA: TGCAGCGTAGGGGCCGATGGCTACACCTTC

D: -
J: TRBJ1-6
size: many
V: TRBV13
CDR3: CASSAEKGTYNSPLHF
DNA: TGTGCCAGCAGCGCAGAGAAAGGAACCTATAATTCACCCCTCCACTTT

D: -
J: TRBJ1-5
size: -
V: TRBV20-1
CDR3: CSATEARRANQPQHF
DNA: TGCAGTGCTACCGAAGCTAGGAGGGCAAATCAGCCCCAGCATTTT

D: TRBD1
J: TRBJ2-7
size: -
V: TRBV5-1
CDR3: CASSWGQGAAYEQYF
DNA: TGCGCCAGCAGTTGGGGACAGGGGGCCGCCTACGAGCAGTACTTC

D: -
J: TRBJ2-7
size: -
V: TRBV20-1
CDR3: CSARNAVSYEQYF
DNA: TGCAGTGCTAGAAACGCGGTATCCTACGAGCAGTACTTC

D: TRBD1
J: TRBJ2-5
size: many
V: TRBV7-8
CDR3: CASSDYRGRLETQYF
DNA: TGTGCCAGCAGCGATTACAGGGGGCGCTTAGAGACCCAGTACTTC

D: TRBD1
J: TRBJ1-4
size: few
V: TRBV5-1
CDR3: CASSPGQGGEKLFF
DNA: TGCGCCAGCAGCCCGGGACAGGGAGGAGAAAAACTGTTTTTT

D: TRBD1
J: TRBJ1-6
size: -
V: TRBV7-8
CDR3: CASSSGRTGGISPLHF
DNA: TGTGCCAGCAGCTCCGGACGGACAGGGGGCATTTCACCCCTCCACTTT

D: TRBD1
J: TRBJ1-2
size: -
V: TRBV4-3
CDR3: CASSQDTGEMLGYTF
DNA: TGCGCCAGCAGCCAAGATACAGGGGAGATGCTTGGCTACACCTTC

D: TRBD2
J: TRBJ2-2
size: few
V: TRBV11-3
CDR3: CASSVLAVNTGELFF
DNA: TGTGCCAGCAGCGTCCTAGCGGTTAACACCGGGGAGCTGTTTTTT

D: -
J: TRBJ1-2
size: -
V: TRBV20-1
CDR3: CSARDVAGDYGYTF
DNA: TGCAGTGCTAGAGACGTAGCAGGAGACTATGGCTACACCTTC

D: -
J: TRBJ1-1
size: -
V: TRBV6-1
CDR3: CASHTGLFSEAFF
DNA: TGTGCCAGCCACACGGGTTTATTCTCTGAAGCTTTCTTT

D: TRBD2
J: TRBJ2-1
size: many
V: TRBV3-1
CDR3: CASSQGAGGYNEQFF
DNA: TGTGCCAGCAGCCAAGGCGCGGGGGGCTACAATGAGCAGTTCTTC

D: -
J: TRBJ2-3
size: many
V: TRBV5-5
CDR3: CASSLGSWTLGTDTQYF
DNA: TGTGCCAGCAGCTTGGGTTCGTGGACACTCGGCACAGATACGCAGTATTTT

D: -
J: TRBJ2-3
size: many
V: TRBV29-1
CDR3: CSVEKAGTDTQYF
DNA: TGCAGCGTTGAAAAAGCGGGCACAGATACGCAGTATTTT

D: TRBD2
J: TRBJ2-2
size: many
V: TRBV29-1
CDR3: CSASSGGARTGELFF
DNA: TGCAGCGCCTCTAGCGGGGGGGCTAGGACCGGGGAGCTGTTTTTT

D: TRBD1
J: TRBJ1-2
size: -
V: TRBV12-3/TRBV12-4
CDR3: CASSPGGQGFGYTF
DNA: TGTGCCAGCAGCCCCGGGGGACAGGGGTTTGGCTACACCTTC

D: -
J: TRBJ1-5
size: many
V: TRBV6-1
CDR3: CASTPTPAGNQPQHF
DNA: TGTGCCAGCACTCCGACCCCGGCGGGAAATCAGCCCCAGCATTTT

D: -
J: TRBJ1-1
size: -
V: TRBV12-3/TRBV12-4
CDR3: CASSLYHTEAFF
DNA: TGTGCCAGCAGTTTATATCACACTGAAGCTTTCTTT

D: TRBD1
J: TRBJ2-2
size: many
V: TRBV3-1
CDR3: CASSRTGDGTGELFF
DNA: TGTGCCAGCAGCCGGACAGGGGATGGAACCGGGGAGCTGTTTTTT

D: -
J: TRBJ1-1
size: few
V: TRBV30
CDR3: CAWRPLNTEAFF
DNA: TGTGCCTGGAGACCGTTGAACACTGAAGCTTTCTTT

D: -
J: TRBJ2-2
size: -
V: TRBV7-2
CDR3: CASSLGWPNTGELFF
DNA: TGTGCCAGCAGCTTAGGATGGCCGAACACCGGGGAGCTGTTTTTT

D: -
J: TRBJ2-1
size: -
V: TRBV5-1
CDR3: CASSPSGDFHEQFF
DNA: TGCGCCAGCAGCCCCTCCGGGGACTTCCATGAGCAGTTCTTC

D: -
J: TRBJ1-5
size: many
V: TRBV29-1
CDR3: CSVEVAQGQPQHF
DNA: TGCAGCGTTGAAGTGGCCCAAGGGCAGCCCCAGCATTTT

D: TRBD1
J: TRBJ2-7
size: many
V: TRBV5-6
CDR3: CASTLGTGVYYEQYF
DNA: TGTGCCAGCACCCTAGGGACAGGGGTTTACTACGAGCAGTACTTC

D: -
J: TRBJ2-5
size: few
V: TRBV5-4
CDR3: CASSLGVPRTQETQYF
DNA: TGTGCCAGCAGCTTGGGGGTGCCTAGGACGCAAGAGACCCAGTACTTC

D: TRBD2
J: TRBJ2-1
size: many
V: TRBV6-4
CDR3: CASSDGSSGQYEQFF
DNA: TGTGCCAGCAGTGACGGGTCTAGCGGGCAGTATGAGCAGTTCTTC

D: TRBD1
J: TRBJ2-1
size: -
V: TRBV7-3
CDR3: CASSLGAVGDSFNEQFF
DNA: TGTGCCAGCAGCCTTGGAGCGGTGGGGGACAGCTTCAATGAGCAGTTCTTC

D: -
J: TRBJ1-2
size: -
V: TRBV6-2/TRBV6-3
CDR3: CASRAGAVYGYTF
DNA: TGTGCCAGCAGGGCCGGAGCAGTCTATGGCTACACCTTC

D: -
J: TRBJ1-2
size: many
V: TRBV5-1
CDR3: CASSFRGQDYGYTF
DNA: TGCGCCAGCAGCTTCCGGGGGCAAGACTATGGCTACACCTTC

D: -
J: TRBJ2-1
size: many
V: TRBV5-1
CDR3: CATRRDNEQFF
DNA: TGCGCCACGCGGCGGGACAATGAGCAGTTCTTC

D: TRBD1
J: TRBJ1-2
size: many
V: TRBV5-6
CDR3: CASSLGDRGHFGYTF
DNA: TGTGCCAGCAGCTTGGGGGACAGGGGGCATTTTGGCTACACCTTC

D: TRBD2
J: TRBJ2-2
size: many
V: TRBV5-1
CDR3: CASSLDLAGVTGELFF
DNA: TGCGCCAGCAGCTTGGATCTAGCGGGTGTCACCGGGGAGCTGTTTTTT

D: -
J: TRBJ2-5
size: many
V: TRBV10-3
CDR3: CAISESSLPGSRETQYF
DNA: TGTGCCATCAGTGAGTCAAGCCTCCCGGGTTCGAGGGAGACCCAGTACTTC

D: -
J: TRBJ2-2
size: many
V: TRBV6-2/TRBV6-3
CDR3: CASSSPSRTFANTGELFF
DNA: TGTGCCAGCAGCTCACCGAGTAGGACGTTCGCGAACACCGGGGAGCTGTTTTTT

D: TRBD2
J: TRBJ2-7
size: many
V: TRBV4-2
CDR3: CASSQTSGLYEQYF
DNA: TGTGCCAGCAGCCAAACTAGCGGTCTCTACGAGCAGTACTTC

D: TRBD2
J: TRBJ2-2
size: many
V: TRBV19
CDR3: CARLAGGPGLDTGELFF
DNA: TGTGCCAGACTAGCGGGAGGGCCTGGGCTCGACACCGGGGAGCTGTTTTTT

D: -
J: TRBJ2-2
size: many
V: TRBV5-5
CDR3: CASSLEAGELFF
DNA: TGTGCCAGCAGCTTGGAAGCCGGGGAGCTGTTTTTT